This T cell receptor beta chain came from a study of tumor-infiltrating lymphocytes in primary liver carcinoma. General study points: Between tumor regions, pairs overlapped more than tumor-adjacent and tumor-blood pairs did.

Starting material of 400 to 600 ng total RNA yielded TCR beta cDNA via a constant-region primer. Three nested multiplex PCR rounds, a slightly modified ARM-PCR, produced the libraries for TCR beta. Use of TRBV1-TRBV30 forward primers with a C-beta reverse primer characterized the first two PCR rounds, which lasted roughly 9 cycles each. TCRdb re-called the multiplex PCR reads with MiXCR, one entry per CDR3 protein. This sample yields approximately 45,000 distinct CDR3 sequences, of which roughly 73% are seen a single time; over 30% belongs to the top ten. CDR1 and CDR2 (germline): SQVTM, ANQGSEA. Trimming stripped 3 bases from V and 0 bases from J, with 6 bases between. The length of the CDR3 is 12 residues. RNA and DNA were co-extracted from about 20-30 mg of unsorted bulk tissue. Primary liver carcinoma, confirmed by histopathology, was surgically resected. This clonotype was seen a few times. Its antigen is currently unknown. This may be a read error: a much more frequent sequence differs by one nucleotide. Lacking the conserved final phenylalanine or tryptophan, this CDR3 likely reflects a read error.

The rearrangement joins TRBV29-1 to TRBJ2-7; no reliable D call. This TCR derives from a woman aged 25 to 45 with primary liver carcinoma and hepatitis B virus infection. The sample consisted of tumor-adjacent normal liver tissue. CDR3 loop: CSVEASSYEQYL. The CDR3, as DNA: TGCAGCGTTGAGGCATCCTCCTACGAGCAGTACCTC.